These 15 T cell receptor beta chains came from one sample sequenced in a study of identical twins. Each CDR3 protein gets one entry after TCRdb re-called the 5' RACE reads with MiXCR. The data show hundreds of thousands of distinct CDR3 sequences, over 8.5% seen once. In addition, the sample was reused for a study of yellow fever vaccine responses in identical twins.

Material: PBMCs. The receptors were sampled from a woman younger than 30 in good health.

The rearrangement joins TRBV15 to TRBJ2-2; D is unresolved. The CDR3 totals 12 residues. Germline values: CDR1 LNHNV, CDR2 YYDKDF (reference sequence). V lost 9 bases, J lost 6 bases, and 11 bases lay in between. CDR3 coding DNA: TGTGCCACGTATAACCAGGCCGGGGAGCTGTTTTTT. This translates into CATYNQAGELFF.

The CDR3 sequence: CATRKTGANTGELFF. CDR3 sequence (DNA): TGTGCCACCCGGAAGACAGGCGCTAACACCGGGGAGCTGTTTTTT. The V and J genes are TRBV19 and TRBJ2-2; TRBD1 is a possible D gene (6 bases). The germline CDR1 and CDR2 sequences are LNHDA and SQIVND (reference sequence). The CDR3 is 15 amino acids. The V end lost 10 bases, the J end lost 2 bases, and 17 bases lay between the germline ends.

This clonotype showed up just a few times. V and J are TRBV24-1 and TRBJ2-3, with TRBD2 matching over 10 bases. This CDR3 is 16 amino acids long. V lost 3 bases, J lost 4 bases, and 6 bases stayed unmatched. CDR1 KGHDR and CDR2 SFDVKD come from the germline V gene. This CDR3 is CATSDAAGGTPDTQYF. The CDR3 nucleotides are TGTGCCACCAGTGATGCAGCGGGAGGGACTCCAGATACGCAGTATTTT.

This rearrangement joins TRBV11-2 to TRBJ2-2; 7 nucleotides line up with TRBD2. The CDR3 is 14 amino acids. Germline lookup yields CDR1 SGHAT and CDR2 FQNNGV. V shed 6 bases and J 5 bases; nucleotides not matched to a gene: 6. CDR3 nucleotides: TGTGCCAGCAGGGGGGGGAGTAAGACCGGGGAGCTGTTTTTT. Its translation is CASRGGSKTGELFF.

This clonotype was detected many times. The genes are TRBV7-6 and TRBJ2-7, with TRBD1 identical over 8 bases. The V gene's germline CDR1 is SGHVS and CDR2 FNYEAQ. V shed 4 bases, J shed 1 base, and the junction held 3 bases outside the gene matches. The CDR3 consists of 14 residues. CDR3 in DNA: TGTGCCAGCAGCTCTAGACAGGGGTCCTACGAGCAGTACTTC. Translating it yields CASSSRQGSYEQYF.

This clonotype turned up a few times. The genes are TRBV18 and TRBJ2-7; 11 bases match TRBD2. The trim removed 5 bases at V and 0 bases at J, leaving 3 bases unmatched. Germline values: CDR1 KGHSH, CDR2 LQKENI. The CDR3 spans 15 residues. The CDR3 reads CASSMTSGTSYEQYF. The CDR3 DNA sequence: TGTGCCAGCTCAATGACTAGCGGGACCTCCTACGAGCAGTACTTC.

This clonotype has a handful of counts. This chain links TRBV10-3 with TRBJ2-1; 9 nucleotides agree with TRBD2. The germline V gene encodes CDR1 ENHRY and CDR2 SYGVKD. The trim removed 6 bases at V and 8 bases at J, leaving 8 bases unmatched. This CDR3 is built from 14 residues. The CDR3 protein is CAIRSGTSSDEQFF. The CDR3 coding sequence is TGTGCCATCAGATCCGGGACTAGCTCCGATGAGCAGTTCTTC.

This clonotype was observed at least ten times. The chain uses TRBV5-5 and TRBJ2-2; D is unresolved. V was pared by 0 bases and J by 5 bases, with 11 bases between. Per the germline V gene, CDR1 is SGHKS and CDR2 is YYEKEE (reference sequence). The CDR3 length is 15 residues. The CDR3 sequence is CASSLVLWGTGELFF. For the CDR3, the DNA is TGTGCCAGCAGCTTGGTACTTTGGGGAACCGGGGAGCTGTTTTTT.

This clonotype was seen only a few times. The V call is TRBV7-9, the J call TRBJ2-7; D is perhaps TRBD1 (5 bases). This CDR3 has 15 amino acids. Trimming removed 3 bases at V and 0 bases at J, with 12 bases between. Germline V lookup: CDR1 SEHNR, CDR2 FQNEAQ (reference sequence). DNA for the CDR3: TGTGCCAGCAGCTTTGAGACAGCGAACTCCTACGAGCAGTACTTC. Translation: CASSFETANSYEQYF.

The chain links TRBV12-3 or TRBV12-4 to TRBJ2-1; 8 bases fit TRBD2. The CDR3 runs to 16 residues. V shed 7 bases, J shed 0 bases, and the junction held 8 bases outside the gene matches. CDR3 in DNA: TGTGCCAGCATTCTGACTAGCGAATACTCCTACAATGAGCAGTTCTTC. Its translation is CASILTSEYSYNEQFF.

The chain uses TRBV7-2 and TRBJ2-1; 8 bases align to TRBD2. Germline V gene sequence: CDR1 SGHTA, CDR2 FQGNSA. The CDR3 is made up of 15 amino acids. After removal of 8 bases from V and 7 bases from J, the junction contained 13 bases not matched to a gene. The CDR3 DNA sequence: TGTGCCAGCCGACCTGGGGGGAGCGGGAGAAATGAGCAGTTCTTC. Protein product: CASRPGGSGRNEQFF.

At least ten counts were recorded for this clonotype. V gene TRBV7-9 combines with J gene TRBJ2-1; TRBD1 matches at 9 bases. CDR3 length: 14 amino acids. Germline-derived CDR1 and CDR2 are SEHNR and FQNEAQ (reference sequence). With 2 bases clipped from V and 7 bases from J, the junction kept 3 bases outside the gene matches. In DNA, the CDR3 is TGTGCCAGCAGCTTACCGGACAGGGGAAATGAGCAGTTCTTC. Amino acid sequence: CASSLPDRGNEQFF.

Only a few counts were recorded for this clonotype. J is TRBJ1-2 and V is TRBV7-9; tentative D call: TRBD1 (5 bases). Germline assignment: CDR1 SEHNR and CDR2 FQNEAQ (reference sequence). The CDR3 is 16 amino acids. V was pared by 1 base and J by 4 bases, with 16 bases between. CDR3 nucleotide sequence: TGTGCCAGCAGCTTAGACCAGGGTCGGTTTGGCTATGGCTACACCTTC. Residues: CASSLDQGRFGYGYTF.

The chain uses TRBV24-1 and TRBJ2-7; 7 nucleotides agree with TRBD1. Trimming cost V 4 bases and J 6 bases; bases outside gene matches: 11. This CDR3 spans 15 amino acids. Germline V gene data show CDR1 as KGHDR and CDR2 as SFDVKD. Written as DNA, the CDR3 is TGTGCCACCAGTGACAAGACAGGGAGTAGTGGCGAGCAGTACTTC. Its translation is CATSDKTGSSGEQYF.

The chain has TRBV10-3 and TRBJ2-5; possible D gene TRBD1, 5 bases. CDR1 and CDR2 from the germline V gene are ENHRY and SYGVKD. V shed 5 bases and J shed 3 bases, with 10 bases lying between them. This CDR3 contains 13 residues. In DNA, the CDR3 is TGTGCCATCAGTCCGACAGTAAAAGAGACCCAGTACTTC. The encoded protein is CAISPTVKETQYF.